This T cell receptor beta chain was found in a study of cytomegalovirus exposure and HLA in healthy donors. Study findings and constraints: According to the study, roughly 160 TCR beta chains were cytomegalovirus-associated. The study found most TCR sequences rare, yet found some public TCRs in many donors.

As regards this clone: Its antigen is not known.

TCRdb keeps only in-frame clones here, not all; method: immunoSEQ multiplex PCR. The sample lists around 260,000 clones, 90% occurring once. The germline gives CDR1 MGHDK, CDR2 SYGVNS. The CDR3 has 14 residues. After removal of 5 bases from V and 7 bases from J, the junction contained 6 bases not matched to a gene. The rearrangement uses TRBV25-1 and TRBJ2-1; 9 bases fit TRBD1. The specimen was PBMCs. The sequence was obtained from a woman aged 25-40 years in good health and CMV-seronegative. The DNA of the CDR3 is TGTGCCAGCAGTCAGACAGGGGGGATGAATGAGCAGTTCTTC. This translates into CASSQTGGMNEQFF.